This is a list of T cell receptor beta chains from one sample in a study of cytomegalovirus exposure and HLA in healthy donors. Here immunoSEQ multiplex PCR was the method, and the copy in TCRdb shows in-frame clones only, minus some. In the table there are 200,000 to 300,000 clones, more than 75% of which are singletons. Material: PBMCs. The receptors were gathered from a woman aged 40 to 50 in good health and CMV-seropositive. The CDR3 runs from the conserved cysteine through the conserved F or W.

V gene	J gene	CDR3 length	CDR3 protein
TRBV13	TRBJ2-5	15	CASSLAGQGLETQYF
TRBV11-1	TRBJ2-2	16	CASSLAEGRNTGELFF
TRBV4-2	TRBJ1-4	16	CASSQVGTGAVEKLFF
TRBV19	TRBJ1-5	15	CASLRTDSYNQPQHF
TRBV5-1	TRBJ2-1	16	CASSLGGRSSYNEQFF
TRBV11-1	TRBJ1-6	14	CASSPFRGDSPLHF
TRBV30	TRBJ2-5	10	CAAVGEGLYF
TRBV7-9	TRBJ2-3	13	CASSLGSTDTQYF
TRBV9	TRBJ2-3	15	CASSAGSTSTDTQYF
TRBV5-1	TRBJ2-7	16	CASSLVGGGDSYEQYF
TRBV15	TRBJ1-1	14	CATSRETSNTEAFF
TRBV2	TRBJ1-2	14	CASSGTGVSYGYTF
TRBV4-3	TRBJ2-1	16	CASSQRTSGKGNEQFF
TRBV10-1	TRBJ1-3	17	CASSETLGQSSGNTIYF
TRBV19	NA	16	CASTLRGGIPTYEQYF
TRBV4-2	TRBJ2-7	16	CASSHRTSGRIYEQYF
TRBV27	TRBJ1-6	14	CASNRDGEDSPLHF
TRBV9	TRBJ2-3	12	CASSANTDTQYF
TRBV19	TRBJ2-2	17	CASTSPGEPTLTGELFF
TRBV7-9	TRBJ1-2	15	CASSSRDRANYGYTF